The present entry profiles one TCR beta chain with its context. This CDR3 is 17 amino acids long. The V gene's germline CDR1 is SGHRS and CDR2 YFSETQ. V shed 0 bases and J shed 2 bases, with 16 bases lying between them. TCRdb's copy holds only in-frame clones and misses some; the assay was immunoSEQ multiplex PCR. In the table there are roughly 390,000 clones, around 87% of which are singletons. This sample was taken from a study of blood T cell repertoires in COVID-19. Study summary: Spain, Italy and the United States supplied samples that represented acute and convalescent COVID-19.

Patients from Seattle were sampled longitudinally, starting during active infection. This TCR was recovered from a woman aged 30 to 39 with COVID-19, enrolled during active disease. Sequencing was carried out using peripheral blood. The rearrangement uses TRBV5-1 and TRBJ2-3; D remains ambiguous. CDR3 region: CASSLAALTRVTDTQYF. The CDR3 DNA reads TGCGCCAGCAGCTTGGCCGCATTGACCCGGGTCACAGATACGCAGTATTTT.